Listed below are T cell receptor beta chains from one sample, sequenced in a study of T cells after posttransplantation cyclophosphamide. Some clones are missing from TCRdb's copy, which holds only in-frame ones; the method was immunoSEQ multiplex PCR. The sample includes roughly 35,000 clones, none of them occurring once. The sequenced sample consisted of PBMCs. The receptor set was obtained from a girl aged 5-17 years in good health, CMV-negative, and a related stem cell transplant donor. CDR3s include the opening cysteine and the closing phenylalanine or tryptophan. D genes are given only for firm matches. Clone sizes are given selectively: once, few, many, or a class where the clone is expanded.

clone_size: few
v_call: TRBV30
d_call: TRBD2
j_call: TRBJ2-7
cdr3_aa: CAPASGRNPHYEQYF
cdr3_nt: TGTGCCCCGGCTAGCGGGAGGAACCCACACTACGAGCAGTACTTC

clone_size: many
v_call: TRBV11-2
d_call: NA
j_call: TRBJ1-1
cdr3_aa: CASSLVTGIGNTEAFF
cdr3_nt: TGTGCCAGCAGCTTAGTCACAGGGATAGGGAACACTGAAGCTTTCTTT

clone_size: NA
v_call: TRBV15
d_call: TRBD2
j_call: TRBJ2-1
cdr3_aa: CATGTSGGNEQFF
cdr3_nt: TGTGCCACCGGGACTAGCGGGGGGAATGAGCAGTTCTTC

clone_size: many
v_call: TRBV19
d_call: TRBD1
j_call: TRBJ1-1
cdr3_aa: CASSIDRDRGLTEAFF
cdr3_nt: TGTGCCAGTAGTATCGACCGGGACAGGGGTTTGACTGAAGCTTTCTTT

clone_size: many
v_call: TRBV11-2
d_call: TRBD2
j_call: TRBJ2-7
cdr3_aa: CASSLGGSSYEQYF
cdr3_nt: TGTGCCAGCAGCTTGGGCGGGAGCTCCTACGAGCAGTACTTC

clone_size: NA
v_call: TRBV5-1
d_call: NA
j_call: TRBJ2-3
cdr3_aa: CASSFRFGDTQYF
cdr3_nt: TGCGCCAGCAGCTTCCGATTTGGCGATACGCAGTATTTT

clone_size: NA
v_call: TRBV30
d_call: TRBD2
j_call: TRBJ2-7
cdr3_aa: CAWSFASGSGYEQYF
cdr3_nt: TGTGCCTGGAGTTTCGCTAGCGGGAGTGGTTACGAGCAGTACTTC

clone_size: many
v_call: TRBV5-4
d_call: NA
j_call: TRBJ2-1
cdr3_aa: CASRGAGDEQFF
cdr3_nt: TGTGCCAGCAGGGGGGCTGGGGATGAGCAGTTCTTC

clone_size: many
v_call: TRBV18
d_call: NA
j_call: TRBJ1-2
cdr3_aa: CASSPPGQRYGYTF
cdr3_nt: TGTGCCAGCTCACCACCGGGGCAGCGCTATGGCTACACCTTC

clone_size: NA
v_call: TRBV11-2
d_call: TRBD2
j_call: TRBJ2-1
cdr3_aa: CASSLDVVGLSGMYNEQFF
cdr3_nt: TGTGCCAGCAGCCTCGATGTGGTGGGTCTTAGCGGGATGTACAATGAGCAGTTCTTC

clone_size: NA
v_call: TRBV13
d_call: TRBD1
j_call: TRBJ2-2
cdr3_aa: CASSLPGQGMAGELFF
cdr3_nt: TGTGCCAGCAGCTTGCCGGGACAGGGAATGGCCGGGGAGCTGTTTTTT

clone_size: many
v_call: TRBV19
d_call: TRBD1
j_call: TRBJ1-5
cdr3_aa: CASRPTGGALQPQHF
cdr3_nt: TGTGCCAGTCGACCGACAGGGGGCGCGCTTCAGCCCCAGCATTTT

clone_size: few
v_call: TRBV30
d_call: NA
j_call: TRBJ1-2
cdr3_aa: CAWSVLRSGGDGYTF
cdr3_nt: TGTGCCTGGAGTGTACTTCGCAGCGGCGGGGATGGCTACACCTTC

clone_size: few
v_call: TRBV25-1
d_call: TRBD1
j_call: TRBJ1-1
cdr3_aa: CASSDSGTADYQAFF
cdr3_nt: TGTGCCAGCAGTGATTCCGGGACAGCTGATTACCAAGCTTTCTTT

clone_size: few
v_call: TRBV28
d_call: NA
j_call: TRBJ1-3
cdr3_aa: CASSPDFRASGNTIYF
cdr3_nt: TGTGCCAGCAGTCCGGACTTCCGGGCTTCTGGAAACACCATATATTTT

clone_size: few
v_call: TRBV7-6
d_call: TRBD2
j_call: TRBJ2-7
cdr3_aa: CASSYSGGDSYEQYF
cdr3_nt: TGTGCCAGCAGTTATAGCGGGGGCGACTCCTACGAGCAGTACTTC

clone_size: many
v_call: TRBV10-2
d_call: TRBD1
j_call: TRBJ1-3
cdr3_aa: CATSPVTGGAYGNTIYF
cdr3_nt: TGCGCCACCTCTCCCGTCACAGGGGGCGCGTATGGAAACACCATATATTTT

clone_size: NA
v_call: TRBV28
d_call: NA
j_call: TRBJ1-5
cdr3_aa: CASTTQRQRYQPQHF
cdr3_nt: TGTGCCAGCACTACCCAGCGACAGCGTTATCAGCCCCAGCATTTT

clone_size: NA
v_call: TRBV28
d_call: TRBD1
j_call: TRBJ1-2
cdr3_aa: CASSLYGTGGSGYTF
cdr3_nt: TGTGCCAGCAGTTTATATGGGACAGGGGGGAGTGGCTACACCTTC

clone_size: many
v_call: TRBV7-6
d_call: NA
j_call: TRBJ1-4
cdr3_aa: CASSLTQGLNEKLFF
cdr3_nt: TGTGCCAGCAGCTTAACTCAGGGTCTAAATGAAAAACTGTTTTTT

clone_size: NA
v_call: TRBV27
d_call: TRBD2
j_call: TRBJ2-3
cdr3_aa: CASSASSGGAGDTQYF
cdr3_nt: TGTGCCAGCAGTGCCTCTTCCGGGGGGGCCGGAGATACGCAGTATTTT

clone_size: NA
v_call: TRBV25-1
d_call: TRBD2
j_call: TRBJ2-7
cdr3_aa: CASSIAGKLAYEQYF
cdr3_nt: TGTGCCAGCAGCATAGCGGGTAAACTAGCCTACGAGCAGTACTTC

clone_size: many
v_call: TRBV19
d_call: TRBD2
j_call: TRBJ2-6
cdr3_aa: CASTRAGDHSGANVLTF
cdr3_nt: TGTGCCAGTACTCGGGCGGGGGACCACTCTGGGGCCAACGTCCTGACTTTC

clone_size: many
v_call: TRBV11-3
d_call: TRBD2
j_call: TRBJ2-1
cdr3_aa: CASSEVAGSGEQFF
cdr3_nt: TGTGCCAGCAGCGAGGTAGCGGGGTCGGGTGAGCAGTTCTTC

clone_size: many
v_call: TRBV5-1
d_call: NA
j_call: TRBJ2-7
cdr3_aa: CASSSGQGLSYEQYF
cdr3_nt: TGCGCCAGCAGCTCGGGCCAGGGACTCAGCTACGAGCAGTACTTC

clone_size: NA
v_call: TRBV7-2
d_call: NA
j_call: TRBJ2-6
cdr3_aa: CASSLQVEGSGANVLTF
cdr3_nt: TGTGCCAGCAGCCTCCAGGTGGAAGGCTCTGGGGCCAACGTCCTGACTTTC

clone_size: many
v_call: TRBV7-6
d_call: NA
j_call: TRBJ1-1
cdr3_aa: CASTDQGFTEAFF
cdr3_nt: TGTGCCAGCACCGACCAGGGTTTCACTGAAGCTTTCTTT

clone_size: many
v_call: TRBV6-5
d_call: NA
j_call: TRBJ2-7
cdr3_aa: CASSYTVSSYEQYF
cdr3_nt: TGTGCCAGCAGTTACACAGTATCCTCCTACGAGCAGTACTTC

clone_size: NA
v_call: TRBV4-1
d_call: NA
j_call: TRBJ1-2
cdr3_aa: CASSPNSDSNYGYTF
cdr3_nt: TGCGCCAGCAGCCCGAATTCCGACAGTAACTATGGCTACACCTTC

clone_size: NA
v_call: TRBV6-5
d_call: NA
j_call: TRBJ2-2
cdr3_aa: CASSAKRTNTGELFF
cdr3_nt: TGTGCCAGCAGTGCCAAGCGGACTAACACCGGGGAGCTGTTTTTT

clone_size: few
v_call: TRBV5-1
d_call: NA
j_call: TRBJ1-5
cdr3_aa: CASSPGRRGQPQHF
cdr3_nt: TGCGCCAGCAGCCCCGGACGGAGAGGGCAGCCCCAGCATTTT

clone_size: NA
v_call: TRBV7-9
d_call: TRBD2
j_call: TRBJ2-7
cdr3_aa: CASSLSGGSYEQYF
cdr3_nt: TGTGCCAGCAGCTTAAGCGGGGGTTCCTACGAGCAGTACTTC

clone_size: NA
v_call: TRBV7-9
d_call: NA
j_call: TRBJ2-3
cdr3_aa: CASSLLDTQYF
cdr3_nt: TGTGCCAGCAGCCTACTAGATACGCAGTATTTT

clone_size: NA
v_call: TRBV18
d_call: TRBD2
j_call: TRBJ2-1
cdr3_aa: CASSSTSGGGYNEQFF
cdr3_nt: TGTGCCAGCTCATCTACTAGCGGGGGCGGATACAATGAGCAGTTCTTC

clone_size: many
v_call: TRBV28
d_call: TRBD2
j_call: TRBJ2-2
cdr3_aa: CASSTFSLAEMNTGELFF
cdr3_nt: TGTGCCAGCAGTACCTTCTCCCTAGCGGAGATGAACACCGGGGAGCTGTTTTTT

clone_size: many
v_call: TRBV21-1
d_call: NA
j_call: TRBJ1-2
cdr3_aa: CASSLNAEGSEGYTF
cdr3_nt: TGTGCCAGCAGCTTAAATGCGGAGGGCTCGGAGGGCTACACCTTC

clone_size: many
v_call: TRBV4-1
d_call: NA
j_call: TRBJ1-2
cdr3_aa: CASSQAYRTNYGYTF
cdr3_nt: TGCGCCAGCAGCCAAGCATACAGGACTAACTATGGCTACACCTTC

clone_size: many
v_call: TRBV5-4
d_call: TRBD1
j_call: TRBJ2-2
cdr3_aa: CASSSAGTGLTGELFF
cdr3_nt: TGTGCCAGCAGCTCTGCCGGGACAGGGCTCACCGGGGAGCTGTTTTTT

clone_size: few
v_call: TRBV18
d_call: TRBD2
j_call: TRBJ2-5
cdr3_aa: CASSPLSGTSGYQETQYF
cdr3_nt: TGTGCCAGCTCACCACTTTCCGGGACTAGCGGGTACCAAGAGACCCAGTACTTC

clone_size: few
v_call: TRBV6-5
d_call: TRBD1
j_call: TRBJ2-5
cdr3_aa: CASSPGQGDAETQYF
cdr3_nt: TGTGCCAGCAGTCCGGGACAGGGAGATGCAGAGACCCAGTACTTC

clone_size: NA
v_call: TRBV5-6
d_call: NA
j_call: TRBJ2-7
cdr3_aa: CASSRLDMSSYEQYF
cdr3_nt: TGTGCCAGCAGCCGATTGGACATGAGCTCCTACGAGCAGTACTTC

clone_size: many
v_call: TRBV19
d_call: TRBD1
j_call: TRBJ2-7
cdr3_aa: CASSIKGQGAYEQYF
cdr3_nt: TGTGCCAGTAGTATTAAGGGACAGGGGGCTTACGAGCAGTACTTC

clone_size: NA
v_call: TRBV6-5
d_call: NA
j_call: TRBJ1-6
cdr3_aa: CASSFNRDSFNSPLHF
cdr3_nt: TGTGCCAGCAGTTTCAACCGGGACTCCTTTAATTCACCCCTCCACTTT

clone_size: few
v_call: TRBV7-3
d_call: NA
j_call: TRBJ2-7
cdr3_aa: CASLEGQEKQYF
cdr3_nt: TGTGCCAGCCTTGAGGGTCAGGAAAAGCAGTACTTC

clone_size: NA
v_call: TRBV5-6
d_call: NA
j_call: TRBJ2-1
cdr3_aa: CASERGRVSYNEQFF
cdr3_nt: TGTGCCAGCGAAAGGGGCAGGGTCTCCTACAATGAGCAGTTCTTC

clone_size: many
v_call: TRBV5-1
d_call: TRBD1
j_call: TRBJ1-1
cdr3_aa: CASTRDSNMNTEAFF
cdr3_nt: TGCGCCAGCACTAGGGACAGCAATATGAACACTGAAGCTTTCTTT

clone_size: many
v_call: TRBV4-1
d_call: NA
j_call: TRBJ1-2
cdr3_aa: CASSQEGQVLFGYTF
cdr3_nt: TGCGCCAGCAGCCAAGAGGGGCAGGTCCTATTCGGCTACACCTTC

clone_size: NA
v_call: TRBV7-9
d_call: TRBD1
j_call: TRBJ1-1
cdr3_aa: CASSSGRPQGRNTEAFF
cdr3_nt: TGTGCCAGCAGCTCCGGTCGCCCACAGGGGAGAAACACTGAAGCTTTCTTT

clone_size: many
v_call: TRBV4-2
d_call: NA
j_call: TRBJ1-3
cdr3_aa: CASSQDPVGLSGNTIYF
cdr3_nt: TGTGCCAGCAGCCAAGACCCCGTTGGACTTTCTGGAAACACCATATATTTT

clone_size: many
v_call: TRBV7-9
d_call: NA
j_call: TRBJ2-7
cdr3_aa: CASSLAQGEQYF
cdr3_nt: TGTGCCAGCAGCTTAGCACAGGGAGAGCAGTACTTC

clone_size: many
v_call: TRBV7-9
d_call: NA
j_call: TRBJ2-1
cdr3_aa: CASSLGLTLYNEQFF
cdr3_nt: TGTGCCAGCAGCCTCGGACTAACCCTTTACAATGAGCAGTTCTTC

clone_size: many
v_call: TRBV10-2
d_call: NA
j_call: TRBJ2-1
cdr3_aa: CASIGGIDNEQFF
cdr3_nt: TGCGCCAGCATAGGGGGTATCGACAATGAGCAGTTCTTC

clone_size: many
v_call: TRBV28
d_call: NA
j_call: TRBJ1-6
cdr3_aa: CASSNSPDNNSPLHF
cdr3_nt: TGTGCCAGCAGTAATAGTCCGGACAATAATTCACCCCTCCACTTT

clone_size: few
v_call: TRBV5-1
d_call: NA
j_call: TRBJ1-6
cdr3_aa: CASSIAGNSPLHF
cdr3_nt: TGCGCCAGCAGCATCGCAGGGAATTCACCCCTCCACTTT

clone_size: few
v_call: TRBV10-3
d_call: NA
j_call: TRBJ2-5
cdr3_aa: CAIRPDRSQETQYF
cdr3_nt: TGTGCCATCAGGCCAGACAGGAGCCAAGAGACCCAGTACTTC

clone_size: NA
v_call: TRBV5-1
d_call: TRBD2
j_call: TRBJ2-3
cdr3_aa: CASSLASSGPTDTQYF
cdr3_nt: TGCGCCAGCAGCTTGGCCTCTAGCGGACCCACAGATACGCAGTATTTT

clone_size: many
v_call: TRBV28
d_call: TRBD1
j_call: TRBJ1-4
cdr3_aa: CASSIRQGEAKLFF
cdr3_nt: TGTGCCAGCAGTATACGACAGGGTGAGGCAAAACTGTTTTTT